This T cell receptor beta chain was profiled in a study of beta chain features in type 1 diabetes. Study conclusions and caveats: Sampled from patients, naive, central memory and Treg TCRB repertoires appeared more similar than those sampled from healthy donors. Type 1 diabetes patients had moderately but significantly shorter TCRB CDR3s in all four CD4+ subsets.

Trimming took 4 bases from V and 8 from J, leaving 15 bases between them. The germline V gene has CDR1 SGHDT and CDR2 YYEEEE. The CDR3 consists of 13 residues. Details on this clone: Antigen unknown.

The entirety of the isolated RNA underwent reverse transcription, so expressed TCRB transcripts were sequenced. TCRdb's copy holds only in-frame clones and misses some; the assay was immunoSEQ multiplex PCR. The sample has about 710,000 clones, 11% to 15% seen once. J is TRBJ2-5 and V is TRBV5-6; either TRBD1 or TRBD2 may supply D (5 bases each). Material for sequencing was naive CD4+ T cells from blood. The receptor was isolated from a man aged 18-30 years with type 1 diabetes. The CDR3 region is CASSTPGAITQYF. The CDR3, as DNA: TGTGCCAGCAGCACTCCCGGGGCTATAACCCAGTACTTC. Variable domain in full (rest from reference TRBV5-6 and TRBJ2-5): DAGVTQSPTHLIKTRGQQVTLRCSPKSGHDTVSWYQQALGQGPQFIFQYYEEEERQRGNFPDRFSGHQFPNYSSELNVNALLLGDSALYLCASSTPGAITQYFGPGTRLLVL.